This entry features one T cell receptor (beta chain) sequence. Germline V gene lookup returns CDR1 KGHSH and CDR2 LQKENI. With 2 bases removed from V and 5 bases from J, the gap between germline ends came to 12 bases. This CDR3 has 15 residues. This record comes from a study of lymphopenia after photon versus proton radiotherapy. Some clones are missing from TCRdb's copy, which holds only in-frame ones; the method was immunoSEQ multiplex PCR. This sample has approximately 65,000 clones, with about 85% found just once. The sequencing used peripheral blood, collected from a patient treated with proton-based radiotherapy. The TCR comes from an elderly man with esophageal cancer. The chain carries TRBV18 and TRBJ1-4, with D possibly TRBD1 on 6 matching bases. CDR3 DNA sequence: TGTGCCAGCTCACCAGAGGAGACAGGCAATGAAAAACTGTTTTTT. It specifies CASSPEETGNEKLFF.